This TCR beta chain was obtained from a study of T cells in Graves' hyperthyroidism and ophthalmopathy. Study-level information: Once the initial diagnosis was made, peripheral blood was obtained before any treatment.

This clonotype was detected a few times. Researchers took RNA transcripts and amplified the TCR beta CDR3 regions from them. The HTBI primer set served for first-round RT-PCR of the TCR CDR3. TCRdb independently ran MiXCR on the multiplex PCR reads; one entry per CDR3 protein. The table includes about 690,000 distinct CDR3 sequences, 17% detected once. This clonotype originated in a man over 45 with Graves' hyperthyroidism. Input material: blood.

This CDR3 reads CASRDTSGRNEQYF. Here the CDR3 DNA reads TGTGCCAGCAGAGATACTAGCGGGAGAAACGAGCAGTACTTC. The rearrangement uses TRBV12-3 or TRBV12-4 and TRBJ2-7; 11 bases are shared with TRBD2. The CDR3 loop spans 14 amino acids. The V gene end was trimmed by 6 bases and the J gene end by 5 bases; junction bases not matched to a gene: 6.